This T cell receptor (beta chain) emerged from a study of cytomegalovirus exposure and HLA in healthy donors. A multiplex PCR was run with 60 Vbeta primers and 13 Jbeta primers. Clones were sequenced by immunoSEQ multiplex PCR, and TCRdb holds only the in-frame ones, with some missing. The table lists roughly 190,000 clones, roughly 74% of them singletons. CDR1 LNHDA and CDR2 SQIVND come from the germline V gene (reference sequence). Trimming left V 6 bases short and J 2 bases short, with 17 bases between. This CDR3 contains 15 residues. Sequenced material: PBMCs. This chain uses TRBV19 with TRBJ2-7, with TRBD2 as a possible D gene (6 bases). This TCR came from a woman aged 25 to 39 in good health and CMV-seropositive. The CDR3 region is CASSPRLEVAYEQYF. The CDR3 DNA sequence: TGTGCCAGTAGCCCCCGACTAGAAGTGGCCTACGAGCAGTACTTC.